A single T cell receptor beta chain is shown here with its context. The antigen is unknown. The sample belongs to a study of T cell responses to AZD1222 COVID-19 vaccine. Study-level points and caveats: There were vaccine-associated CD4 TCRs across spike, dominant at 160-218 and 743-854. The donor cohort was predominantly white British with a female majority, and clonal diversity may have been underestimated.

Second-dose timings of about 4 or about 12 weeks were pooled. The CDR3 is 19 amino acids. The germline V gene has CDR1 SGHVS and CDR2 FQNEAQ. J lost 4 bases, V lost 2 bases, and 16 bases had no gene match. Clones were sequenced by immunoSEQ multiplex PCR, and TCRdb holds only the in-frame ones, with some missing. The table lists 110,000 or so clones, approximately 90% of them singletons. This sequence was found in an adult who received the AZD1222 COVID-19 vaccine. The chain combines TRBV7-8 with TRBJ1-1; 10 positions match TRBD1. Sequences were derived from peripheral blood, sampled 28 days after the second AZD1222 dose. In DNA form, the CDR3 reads TGTGCCAGCAGCTTACGGGGGATAGCGGGACAGGGGATTTCCACTGAAGCTTTCTTT. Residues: CASSLRGIAGQGISTEAFF.